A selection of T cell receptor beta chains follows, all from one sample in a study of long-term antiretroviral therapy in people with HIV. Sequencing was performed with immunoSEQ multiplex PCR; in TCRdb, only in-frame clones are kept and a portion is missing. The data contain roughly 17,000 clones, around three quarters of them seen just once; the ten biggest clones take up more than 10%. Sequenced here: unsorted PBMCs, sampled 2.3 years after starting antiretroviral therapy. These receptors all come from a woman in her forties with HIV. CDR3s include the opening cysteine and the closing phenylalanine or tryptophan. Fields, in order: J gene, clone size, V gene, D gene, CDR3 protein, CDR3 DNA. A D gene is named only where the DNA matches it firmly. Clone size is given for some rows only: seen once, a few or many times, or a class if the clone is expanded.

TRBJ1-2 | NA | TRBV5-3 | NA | CASSPTEYYGYTF | TGTGCCAGCAGCCCCACCGAGTACTATGGCTACACCTTC
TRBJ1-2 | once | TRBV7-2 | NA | CASSLGRGFDGYTF | TGTGCCAGCAGCTTAGGGCGGGGGTTCGATGGCTACACCTTC
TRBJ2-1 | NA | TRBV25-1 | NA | CASSDDRRGDEQFF | TGTGCCAGCAGTGACGACAGGAGGGGGGATGAGCAGTTCTTC
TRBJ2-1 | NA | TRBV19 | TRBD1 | CASRQGRSDEQFF | TGTGCCAGTCGACAGGGACGGAGCGATGAGCAGTTCTTC
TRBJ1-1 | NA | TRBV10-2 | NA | CASSESGETEAFF | TGCGCCAGCAGTGAGTCGGGGGAAACTGAAGCTTTCTTT
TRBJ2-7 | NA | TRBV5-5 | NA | CASSSAGQTTYEQYF | TGTGCCAGCAGCTCCGCGGGACAGACAACCTACGAGCAGTACTTC
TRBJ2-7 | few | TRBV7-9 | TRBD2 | CASSRDYYEQYF | TGTGCCAGCAGTCGGGACTACTACGAGCAGTACTTC
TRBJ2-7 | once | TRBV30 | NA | CAWSVDTYEQYF | TGTGCCTGGAGTGTAGACACTTACGAGCAGTACTTC
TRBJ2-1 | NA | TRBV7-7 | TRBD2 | CASSPGLAGDNEQFF | TGTGCCAGCAGCCCTGGACTAGCGGGAGATAATGAGCAGTTCTTC
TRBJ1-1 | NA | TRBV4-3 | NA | CASSQSGRWDTEAFF | TGCGCCAGCAGCCAATCTGGGCGGTGGGACACTGAAGCTTTCTTT
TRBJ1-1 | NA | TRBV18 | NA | CASSPGAGNSDLGAFF | TGTGCCAGCTCACCGGGGGCCGGGAATTCGGATTTGGGGGCTTTCTTT
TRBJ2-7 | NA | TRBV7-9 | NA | CASSPKGPSEQYF | TGTGCCAGCAGCCCGAAGGGACCCTCCGAGCAGTACTTC
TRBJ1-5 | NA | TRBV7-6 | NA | CASSTGPDPNQPQHF | TGTGCCAGCAGCACCGGCCCAGACCCCAATCAGCCCCAGCATTTT
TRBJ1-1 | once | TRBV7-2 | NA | CASSLGPGNTEAFF | TGTGCCAGCAGCTTAGGTCCAGGGAACACTGAAGCTTTCTTT
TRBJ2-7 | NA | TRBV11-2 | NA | CASSFTGYEQYF | TGTGCCAGCAGCTTTACAGGGTACGAGCAGTACTTC
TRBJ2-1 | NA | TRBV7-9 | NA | CASSLAVGGAGEQFF | TGTGCCAGCAGCTTAGCAGTTGGAGGGGCAGGGGAGCAGTTCTTC
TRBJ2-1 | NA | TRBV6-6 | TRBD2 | CASSYTGLAVGNEQFF | TGTGCCAGCAGTTACACGGGACTAGCGGTGGGCAATGAGCAGTTCTTC
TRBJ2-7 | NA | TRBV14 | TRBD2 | CASSQTGGGPYEQYF | TGTGCCAGCAGCCAAACGGGGGGAGGACCATACGAGCAGTACTTC
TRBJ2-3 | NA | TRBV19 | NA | CASSNSQGPSTDTQYF | TGTGCCAGTAGTAACTCTCAGGGGCCTAGCACAGATACGCAGTATTTT
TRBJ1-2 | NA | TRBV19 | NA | CACAGGNGYTF | TGTGCCTGCGCCGGAGGAAATGGCTACACCTTC
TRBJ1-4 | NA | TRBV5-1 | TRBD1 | CASSTGDTSNEKLFF | TGCGCCAGCAGCACAGGGGACACATCTAATGAAAAACTGTTTTTT
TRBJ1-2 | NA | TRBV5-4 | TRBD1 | CASPGTGGGYTF | TGTGCCAGCCCCGGGACAGGGGGCGGCTACACCTTC
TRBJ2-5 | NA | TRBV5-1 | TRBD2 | CASSFRAGELQETQYF | TGCGCCAGCAGCTTTCGAGCGGGGGAGCTCCAAGAGACCCAGTACTTC
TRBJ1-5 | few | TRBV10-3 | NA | CAISEYRTANNQPQHF | TGTGCCATCAGTGAGTACAGGACAGCGAACAATCAGCCCCAGCATTTT
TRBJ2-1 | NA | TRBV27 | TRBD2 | CASSLSSGSTEQFF | TGTGCCAGCAGTTTATCTAGCGGGAGTACTGAGCAGTTCTTC
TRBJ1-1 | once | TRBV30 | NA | CAFYTPMGGNTEAFF | TGTGCCTTTTATACTCCCATGGGCGGTAACACTGAAGCTTTCTTT
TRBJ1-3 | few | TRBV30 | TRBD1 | CAWSGTAGNTIYF | TGTGCCTGGAGCGGGACAGCGGGAAACACCATATATTTT
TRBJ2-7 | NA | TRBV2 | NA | CAMTRTYEQYF | TGTGCCATGACTCGAACCTACGAGCAGTACTTC
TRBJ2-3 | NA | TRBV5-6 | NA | CASSFRGGADTQYF | TGTGCCAGCAGCTTTCGAGGGGGGGCAGATACGCAGTATTTT
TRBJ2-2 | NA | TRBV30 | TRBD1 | CAWKGTEGHTGELFF | TGTGCCTGGAAAGGGACAGAGGGGCACACCGGGGAGCTGTTTTTT
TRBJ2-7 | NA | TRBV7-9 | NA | CASSLGQIYEQYF | TGTGCCAGCAGCTTGGGGCAGATCTACGAGCAGTACTTC
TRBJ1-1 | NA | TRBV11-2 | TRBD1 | CASSLGRTGQGTEAFF | TGTGCCAGCAGCTTAGGCCGGACAGGGCAGGGCACTGAAGCTTTCTTT
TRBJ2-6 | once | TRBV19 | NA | CASSISGANVLTF | TGTGCCAGTAGTATCTCTGGGGCCAACGTCCTGACTTTC
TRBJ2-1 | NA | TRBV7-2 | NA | CASSLGYNEQFF | TGTGCCAGCAGCTTAGGTTACAATGAGCAGTTCTTC
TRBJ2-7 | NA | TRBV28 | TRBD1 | CASSPLWDRVSEQYF | TGTGCCAGCAGCCCGTTGTGGGACAGGGTTTCCGAGCAGTACTTC
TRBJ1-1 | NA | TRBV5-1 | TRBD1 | CASSLGTGGNTEAFF | TGCGCCAGCAGCTTGGGGACAGGGGGTAATACTGAAGCTTTCTTT
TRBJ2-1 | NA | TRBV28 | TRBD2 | CASSSLAGGSYNEQFF | TGTGCCAGCAGTTCGCTAGCGGGGGGCTCCTACAATGAGCAGTTCTTC
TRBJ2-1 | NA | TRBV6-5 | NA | CASSLGGNEQFF | TGTGCCAGCAGTTTAGGCGGGAATGAGCAGTTCTTC
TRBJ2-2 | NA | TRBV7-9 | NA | CASAPVSSGELFF | TGTGCCAGCGCTCCCGTTTCCTCCGGGGAGCTGTTTTTT
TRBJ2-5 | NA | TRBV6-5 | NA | CASSPITIGTQYF | TGTGCCAGCAGCCCCATAACCATCGGGACCCAGTACTTC
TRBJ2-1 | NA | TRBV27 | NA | CASSRIAASSYNEQFF | TGTGCCAGCAGCCGGATAGCGGCGAGCTCCTACAATGAGCAGTTCTTC
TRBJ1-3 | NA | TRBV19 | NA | CASSMGNTIYF | TGTGCCAGTAGTATGGGAAACACCATATATTTT
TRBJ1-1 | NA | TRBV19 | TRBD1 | CASSVRGQPNTEAFF | TGTGCCAGTAGTGTCAGGGGACAGCCGAACACTGAAGCTTTCTTT
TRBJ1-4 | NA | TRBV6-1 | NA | CASRGGIHSNEKLFF | TGTGCCAGCAGAGGCGGCATACACTCTAATGAAAAACTGTTTTTT
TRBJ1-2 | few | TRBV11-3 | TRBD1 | CASSLPGQGNYGYTF | TGTGCCAGCAGCTTGCCTGGACAGGGGAACTATGGCTACACCTTC
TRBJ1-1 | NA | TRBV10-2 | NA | CASSEPGMNTEAFF | TGCGCCAGCAGTGAGCCAGGGATGAACACTGAAGCTTTCTTT
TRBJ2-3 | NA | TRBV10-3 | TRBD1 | CAIRKSTGATDTQYF | TGTGCCATCAGGAAATCGACAGGGGCAACAGATACGCAGTATTTT